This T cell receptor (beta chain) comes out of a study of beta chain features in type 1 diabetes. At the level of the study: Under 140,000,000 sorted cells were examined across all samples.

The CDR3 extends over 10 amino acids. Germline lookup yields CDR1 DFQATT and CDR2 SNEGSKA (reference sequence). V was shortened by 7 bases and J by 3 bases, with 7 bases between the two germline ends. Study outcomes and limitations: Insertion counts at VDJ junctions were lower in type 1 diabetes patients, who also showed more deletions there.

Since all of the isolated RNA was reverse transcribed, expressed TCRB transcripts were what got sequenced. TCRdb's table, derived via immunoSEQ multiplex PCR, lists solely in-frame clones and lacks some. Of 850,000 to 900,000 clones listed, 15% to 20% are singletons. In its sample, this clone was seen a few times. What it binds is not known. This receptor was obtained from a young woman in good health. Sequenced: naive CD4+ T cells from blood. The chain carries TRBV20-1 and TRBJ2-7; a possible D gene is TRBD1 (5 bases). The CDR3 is CSGQHYEQYF. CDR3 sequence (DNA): TGCAGTGGACAGCACTACGAGCAGTACTTC.